Only a few counts were recorded for the clone carrying this T cell receptor (beta chain). The antigen is not known. It was with 60 Vbeta and 13 Jbeta primers that the PCR ran. In the authors' methods: Counted up in a later analysis, unique TCR beta chains came to about 80 million, with around 11 million shared. Assay: immunoSEQ multiplex PCR; the TCRdb copy retains only in-frame clones and omits some. V, J and clone size reflect that table, while D and trimming were determined from the DNA. The sample consists of about 98,000 clones, over 60% of them appearing once. Each of the donors was a healthy bone marrow donor. In nominal health when sampled, donors likely had unrecorded immune exposures nonetheless. Between the trimmed V and J ends, which lost 6 bases and 1 base, there was a span of 17 bases. CDR1 and CDR2 from the germline V gene are WSHSY and SAAADI. The CDR3 is made up of 16 amino acids. The sample originates from a study of cytomegalovirus exposure and HLA in healthy donors. Findings of the study overall: Later on, a genetic analysis was performed. It linked a missense variant in DCLRE1C with V- and J-gene trimming of TCR beta.

Sequencing used PBMCs. The rearrangement links TRBV10-2 to TRBJ2-3, with a weak D call TRBD2 (6 bases). This TCR was recovered from a human donor in good health. CDR3 amino acids: CASSAGETGGTDTQYF. For the CDR3, the DNA is TGCGCCAGCAGCGCTGGGGAAACGGGGGGCACAGATACGCAGTATTTT.